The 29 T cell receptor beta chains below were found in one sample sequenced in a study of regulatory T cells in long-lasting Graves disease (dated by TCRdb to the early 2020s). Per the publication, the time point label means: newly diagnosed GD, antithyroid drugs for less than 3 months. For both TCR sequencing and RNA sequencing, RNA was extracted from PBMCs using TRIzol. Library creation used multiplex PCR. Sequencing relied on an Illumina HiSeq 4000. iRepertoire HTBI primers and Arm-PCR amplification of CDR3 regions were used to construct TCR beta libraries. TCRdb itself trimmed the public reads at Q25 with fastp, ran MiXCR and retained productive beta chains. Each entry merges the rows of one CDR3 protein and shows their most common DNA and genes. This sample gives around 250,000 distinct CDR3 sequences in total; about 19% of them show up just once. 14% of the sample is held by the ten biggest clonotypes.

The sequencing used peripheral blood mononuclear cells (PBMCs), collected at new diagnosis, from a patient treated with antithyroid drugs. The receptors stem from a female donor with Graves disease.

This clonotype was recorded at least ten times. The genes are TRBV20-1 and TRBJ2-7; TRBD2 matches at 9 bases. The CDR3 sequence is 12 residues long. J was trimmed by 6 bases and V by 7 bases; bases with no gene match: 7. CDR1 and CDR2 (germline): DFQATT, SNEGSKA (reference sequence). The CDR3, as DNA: TGCAGTGTCCGGCTAGCGGGACCCGAGCAGTACTTC. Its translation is CSVRLAGPEQYF.

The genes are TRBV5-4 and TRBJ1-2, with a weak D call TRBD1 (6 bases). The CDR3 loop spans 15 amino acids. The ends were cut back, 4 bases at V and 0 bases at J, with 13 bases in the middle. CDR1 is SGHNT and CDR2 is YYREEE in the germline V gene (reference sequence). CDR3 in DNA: TGTGCCAGCAGCAACGGACAGTTCACTAACTATGGCTACACCTTC. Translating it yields CASSNGQFTNYGYTF.

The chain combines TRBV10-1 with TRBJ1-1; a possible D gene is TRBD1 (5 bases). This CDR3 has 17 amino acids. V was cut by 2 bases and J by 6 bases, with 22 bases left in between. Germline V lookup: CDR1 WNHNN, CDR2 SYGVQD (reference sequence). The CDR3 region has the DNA TGCGCCAGCAGTGAGCATAGCAGGGAAAGGACTGGCCCTGAAGCTTTCTTT. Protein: CASSEHSRERTGPEAFF.

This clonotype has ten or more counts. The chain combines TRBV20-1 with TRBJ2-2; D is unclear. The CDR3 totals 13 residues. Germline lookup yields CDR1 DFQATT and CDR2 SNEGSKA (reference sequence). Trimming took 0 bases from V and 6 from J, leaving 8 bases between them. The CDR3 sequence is CSARDPVAGELFF. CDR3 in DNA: TGCAGTGCTAGAGATCCCGTAGCCGGGGAGCTGTTTTTT.

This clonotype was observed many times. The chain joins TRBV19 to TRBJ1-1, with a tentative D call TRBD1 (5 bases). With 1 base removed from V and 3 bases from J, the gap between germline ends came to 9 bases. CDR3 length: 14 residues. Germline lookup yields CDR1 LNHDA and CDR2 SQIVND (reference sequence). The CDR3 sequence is CASSIGTSHTEAFF. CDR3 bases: TGTGCCAGTAGTATAGGGACATCTCACACTGAAGCTTTCTTT.

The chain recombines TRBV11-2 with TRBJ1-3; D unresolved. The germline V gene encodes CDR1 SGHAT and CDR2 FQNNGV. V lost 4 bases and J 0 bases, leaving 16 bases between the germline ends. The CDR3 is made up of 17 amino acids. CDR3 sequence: CASSSLWAESSGNTIYF. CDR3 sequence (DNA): TGTGCCAGCAGCTCGCTTTGGGCAGAGAGCTCTGGAAACACCATATATTTT.

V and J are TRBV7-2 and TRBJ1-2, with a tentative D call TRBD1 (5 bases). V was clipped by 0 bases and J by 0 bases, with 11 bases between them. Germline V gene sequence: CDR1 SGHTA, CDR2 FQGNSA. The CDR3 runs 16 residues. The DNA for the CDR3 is TGTGCCAGCAGCTTAGCGGTGGACACAGCTAACTATGGCTACACCTTC. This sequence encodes CASSLAVDTANYGYTF.

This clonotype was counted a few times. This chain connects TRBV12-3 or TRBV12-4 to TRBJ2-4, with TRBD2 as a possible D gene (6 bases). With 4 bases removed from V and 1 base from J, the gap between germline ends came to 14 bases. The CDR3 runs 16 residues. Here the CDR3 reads CASSSGGHSAKNIQYF. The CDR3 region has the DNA TGTGCCAGCAGTTCCGGGGGTCATTCGGCCAAAAACATTCAGTACTTC.

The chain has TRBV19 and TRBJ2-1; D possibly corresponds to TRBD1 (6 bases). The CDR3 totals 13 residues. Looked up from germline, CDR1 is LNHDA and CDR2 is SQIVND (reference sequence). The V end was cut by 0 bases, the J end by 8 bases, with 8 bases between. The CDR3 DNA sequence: TGTGCCAGTAGTATAGAACAGGGTCATGAGCAGTTCTTC. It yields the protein CASSIEQGHEQFF.

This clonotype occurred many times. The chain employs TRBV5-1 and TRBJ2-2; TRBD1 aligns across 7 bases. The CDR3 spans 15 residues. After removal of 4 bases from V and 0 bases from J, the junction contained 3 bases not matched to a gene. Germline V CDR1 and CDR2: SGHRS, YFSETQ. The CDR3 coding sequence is TGCGCCAGCAGCAAGGGACAGACGAACACCGGGGAGCTGTTTTTT. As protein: CASSKGQTNTGELFF.

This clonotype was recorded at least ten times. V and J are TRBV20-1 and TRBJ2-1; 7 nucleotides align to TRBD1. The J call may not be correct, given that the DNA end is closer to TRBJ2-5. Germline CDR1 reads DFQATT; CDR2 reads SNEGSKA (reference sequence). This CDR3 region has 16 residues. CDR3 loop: CSARDGAARGQETQYF. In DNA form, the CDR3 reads TGCAGTGCTAGAGATGGAGCGGCCCGGGGACAGGAGACCCAGTACTTC.

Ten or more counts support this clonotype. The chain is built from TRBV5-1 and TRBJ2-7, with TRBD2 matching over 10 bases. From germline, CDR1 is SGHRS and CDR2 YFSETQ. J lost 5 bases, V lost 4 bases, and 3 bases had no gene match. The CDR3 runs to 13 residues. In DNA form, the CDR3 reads TGCGCCAGCAGCACGCTAGCGGGAGACGAGCAGTACTTC. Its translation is CASSTLAGDEQYF.

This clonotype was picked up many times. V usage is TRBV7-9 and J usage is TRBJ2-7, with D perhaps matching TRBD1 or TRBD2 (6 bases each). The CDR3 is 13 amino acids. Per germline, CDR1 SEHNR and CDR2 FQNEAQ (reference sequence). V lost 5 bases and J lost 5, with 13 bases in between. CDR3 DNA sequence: TGTGCCAGCAGCCTAAGGGGGGACGACGAGCAGTACTTC. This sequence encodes CASSLRGDDEQYF.

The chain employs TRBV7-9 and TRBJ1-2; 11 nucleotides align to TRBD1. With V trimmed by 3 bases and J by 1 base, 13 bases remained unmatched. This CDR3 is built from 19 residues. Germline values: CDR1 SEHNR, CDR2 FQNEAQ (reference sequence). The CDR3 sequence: CASSFGTPGQGVINYGYTF. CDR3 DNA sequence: TGTGCCAGCAGCTTTGGGACCCCGGGACAGGGGGTTATTAACTATGGCTACACCTTC.

In DNA form, the CDR3 reads TGTGCCAGTAGTATAGGTGACTCCACAGATACGCAGTATTTT. It specifies CASSIGDSTDTQYF. The chain uses TRBV19 and TRBJ2-3; no reliable D call. CDR1 and CDR2 (germline): LNHDA, SQIVND (reference sequence). The CDR3 loop spans 14 amino acids. Trimming left V 1 base short and J 2 bases short, with 7 bases between.

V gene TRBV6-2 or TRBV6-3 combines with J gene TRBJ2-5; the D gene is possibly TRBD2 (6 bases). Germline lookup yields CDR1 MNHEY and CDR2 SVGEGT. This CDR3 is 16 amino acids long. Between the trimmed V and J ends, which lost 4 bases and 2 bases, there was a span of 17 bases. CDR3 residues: CASSFNRLAIQETQYF. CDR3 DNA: TGTGCCAGCAGTTTTAACCGCCTAGCGATTCAAGAGACCCAGTACTTC.

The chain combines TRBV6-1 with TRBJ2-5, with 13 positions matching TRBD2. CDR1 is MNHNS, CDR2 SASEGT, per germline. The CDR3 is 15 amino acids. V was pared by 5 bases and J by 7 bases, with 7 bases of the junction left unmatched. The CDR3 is CASSPTSGGSGTQYF. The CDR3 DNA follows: TGTGCCAGCAGTCCGACTAGCGGGGGGTCCGGGACCCAGTACTTC.

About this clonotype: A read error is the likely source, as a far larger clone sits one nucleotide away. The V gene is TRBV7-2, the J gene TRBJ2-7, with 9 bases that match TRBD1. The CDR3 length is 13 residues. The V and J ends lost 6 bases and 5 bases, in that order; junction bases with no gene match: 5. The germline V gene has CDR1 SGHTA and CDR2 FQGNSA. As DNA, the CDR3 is TGTGCCAGCAGGGGACAGGGTCTCAACGAGCAGTACTTC. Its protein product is CASRGQGLNEQYF. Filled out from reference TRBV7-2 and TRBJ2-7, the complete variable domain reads GAGVSQSPSNKVTEKGKDVELRCDPISGHTALYWYRQSLGQGLEFLIYFQGNSAPDKSGLPSDRFSAERTGGSVSTLTIQRTQQEDSAVYLCASRGQGLNEQYFGPGTRLTVT.

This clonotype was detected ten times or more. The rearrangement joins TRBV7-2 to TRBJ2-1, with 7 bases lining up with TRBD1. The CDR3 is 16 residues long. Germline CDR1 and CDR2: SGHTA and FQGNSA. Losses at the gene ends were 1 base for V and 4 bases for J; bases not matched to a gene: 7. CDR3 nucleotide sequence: TGTGCCAGCAGCTTAGTTCGGGACAGCCTATACAATGAGCAGTTCTTC. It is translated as CASSLVRDSLYNEQFF.

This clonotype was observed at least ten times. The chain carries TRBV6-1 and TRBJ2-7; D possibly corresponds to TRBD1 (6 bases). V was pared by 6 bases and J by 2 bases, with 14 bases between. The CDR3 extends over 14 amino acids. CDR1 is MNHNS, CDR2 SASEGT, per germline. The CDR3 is CASSRWDNTYEQYF. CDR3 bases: TGTGCCAGCAGCCGTTGGGACAATACCTACGAGCAGTACTTC.

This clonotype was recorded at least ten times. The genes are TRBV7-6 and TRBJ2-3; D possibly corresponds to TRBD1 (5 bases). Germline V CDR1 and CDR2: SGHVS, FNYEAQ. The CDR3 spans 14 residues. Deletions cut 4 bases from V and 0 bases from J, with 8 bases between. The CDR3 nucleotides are TGTGCCAGCAGCTACCGACAGAGCACAGATACGCAGTATTTT. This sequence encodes CASSYRQSTDTQYF.

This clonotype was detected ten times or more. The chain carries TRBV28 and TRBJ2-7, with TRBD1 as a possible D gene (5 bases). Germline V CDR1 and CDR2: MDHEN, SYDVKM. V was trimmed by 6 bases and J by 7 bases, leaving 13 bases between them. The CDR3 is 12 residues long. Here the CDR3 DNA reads TGTGCCAGCAGCCTGGCCAGGGTTGAGCAGTACTTC. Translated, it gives CASSLARVEQYF.

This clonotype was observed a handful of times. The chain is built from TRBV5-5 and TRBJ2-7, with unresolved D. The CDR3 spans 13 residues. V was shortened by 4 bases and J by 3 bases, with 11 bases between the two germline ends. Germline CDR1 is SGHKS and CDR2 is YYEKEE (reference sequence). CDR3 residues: CASSQISNYEQYF. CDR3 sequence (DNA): TGTGCCAGCAGCCAAATTAGCAACTACGAGCAGTACTTC. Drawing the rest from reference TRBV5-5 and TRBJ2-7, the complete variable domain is DAGVTQSPTHLIKTRGQQVTLRCSPISGHKSVSWYQQVLGQGPQFIFQYYEKEERGRGNFPDRFSARQFPNYSSELNVNALLLGDSALYLCASSQISNYEQYFGPGTRLTVT.

In DNA form, the CDR3 reads TGCAGTGGGACTAGCGGGGACCGCACAGATACGCAGTATTTT. Translated: CSGTSGDRTDTQYF. The rearrangement uses TRBV20-1 and TRBJ2-3; TRBD2 matches 12 bases. CDR1 DFQATT and CDR2 SNEGSKA come from the germline V gene (reference sequence). This CDR3 is built from 14 residues. With 7 bases clipped from V and 1 base from J, the junction kept 3 bases outside the gene matches.

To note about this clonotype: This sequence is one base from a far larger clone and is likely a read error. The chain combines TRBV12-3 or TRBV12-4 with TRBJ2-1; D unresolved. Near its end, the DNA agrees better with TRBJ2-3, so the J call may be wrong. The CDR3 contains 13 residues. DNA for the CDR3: TGTGCCGGCAGTTTAAGAGTAACAGATACGCAGTATTTT. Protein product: CAGSLRVTDTQYF.

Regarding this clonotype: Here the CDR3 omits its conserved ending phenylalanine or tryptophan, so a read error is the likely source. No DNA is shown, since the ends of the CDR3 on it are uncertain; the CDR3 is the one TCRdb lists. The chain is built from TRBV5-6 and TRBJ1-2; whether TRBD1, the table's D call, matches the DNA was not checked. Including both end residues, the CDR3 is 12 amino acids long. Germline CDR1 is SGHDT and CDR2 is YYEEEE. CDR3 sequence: CASSLYDRFRTL.

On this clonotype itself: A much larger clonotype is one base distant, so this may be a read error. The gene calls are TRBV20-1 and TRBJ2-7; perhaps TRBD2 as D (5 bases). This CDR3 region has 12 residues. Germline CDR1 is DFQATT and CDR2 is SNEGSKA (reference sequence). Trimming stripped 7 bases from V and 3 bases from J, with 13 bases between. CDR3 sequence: CSGNRGIYEQYF. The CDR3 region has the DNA TGCAGTGGGAATCGGGGTATCTACGAGCAGTACTTC.

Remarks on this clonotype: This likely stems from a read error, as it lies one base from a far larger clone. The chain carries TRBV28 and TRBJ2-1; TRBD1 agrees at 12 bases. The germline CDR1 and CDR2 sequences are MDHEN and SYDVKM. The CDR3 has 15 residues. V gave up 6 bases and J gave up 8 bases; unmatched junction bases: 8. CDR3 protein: CASSHGTGGADEQFF. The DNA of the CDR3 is TGTGCCAGCAGCCACGGGACAGGGGGCGCGGATGAGCAGTTCTTC. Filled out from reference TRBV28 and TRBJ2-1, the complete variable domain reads DVKVTQSSRYLVKRTGEKVFLECVQDMDHENMFWYRQDPGLGLRLIYFSYDVKMKEKGDIPEGYSVSREKKERFSLILESASTNQTSMYLCASSHGTGGADEQFFGPGTRLTVL.

The CDR3 is CASSESDRVNTGELFF. CDR3 in DNA: TGCGCCAGCAGTGAGTCCGACAGGGTGAACACCGGGGAGCTGTTTTTT. The chain uses TRBV10-2 and TRBJ2-2; 7 bases fit TRBD1. The ends lost 0 bases at V and 1 base at J; junction bases unmatched: 2. CDR1 WSHSY and CDR2 SAAADI come from the germline V gene. The CDR3 extends over 16 amino acids.